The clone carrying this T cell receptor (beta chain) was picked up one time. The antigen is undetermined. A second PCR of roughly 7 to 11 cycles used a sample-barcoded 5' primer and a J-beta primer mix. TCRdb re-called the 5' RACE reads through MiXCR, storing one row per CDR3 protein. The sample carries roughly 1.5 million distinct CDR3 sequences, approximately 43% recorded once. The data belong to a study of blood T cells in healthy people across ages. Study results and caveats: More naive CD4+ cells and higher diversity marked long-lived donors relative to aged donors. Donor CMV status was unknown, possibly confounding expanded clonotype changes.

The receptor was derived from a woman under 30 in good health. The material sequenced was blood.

In nucleotides, the CDR3 is TGTGCCAGCAGCTTAGAGACTAGCGGGTGGAAAGAGACCCAGTACTTC. Amino acid sequence: CASSLETSGWKETQYF. The chain has TRBV7-8 and TRBJ2-5, with TRBD2 matching over 10 bases. The CDR3 extends over 16 amino acids. Per the germline V gene, CDR1 is SGHVS and CDR2 is FQNEAQ. V lost 1 base to trimming and J lost 3 bases; unmatched junction nucleotides: 5.